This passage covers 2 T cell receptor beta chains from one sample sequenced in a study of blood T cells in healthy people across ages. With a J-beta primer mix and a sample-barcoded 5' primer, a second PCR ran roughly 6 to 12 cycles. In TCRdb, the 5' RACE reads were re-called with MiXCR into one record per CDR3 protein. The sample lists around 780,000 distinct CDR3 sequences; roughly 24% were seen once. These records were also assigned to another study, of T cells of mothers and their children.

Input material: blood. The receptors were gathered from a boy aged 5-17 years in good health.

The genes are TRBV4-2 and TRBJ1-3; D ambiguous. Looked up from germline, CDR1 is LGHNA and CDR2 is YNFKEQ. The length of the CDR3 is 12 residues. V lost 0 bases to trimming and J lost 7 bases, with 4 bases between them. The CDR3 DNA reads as TGTGCCAGCAGCCAAGATGGGAACACCATATATTTT. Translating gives CASSQDGNTIYF.

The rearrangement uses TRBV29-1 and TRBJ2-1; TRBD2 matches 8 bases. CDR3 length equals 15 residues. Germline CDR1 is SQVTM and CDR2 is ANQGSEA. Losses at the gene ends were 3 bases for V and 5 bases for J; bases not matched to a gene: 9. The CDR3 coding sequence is TGCAGCGTTGATGCCGGGAGGGCGGGTAACAATGAGCAGTTCTTC. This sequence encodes CSVDAGRAGNNEQFF.